These 10 T cell receptor beta chains came from one sample sequenced in a study of cytomegalovirus exposure and HLA in healthy donors (dated by TCRdb to 2016 to 2017). The library came from the immunoSEQ multiplex PCR assay. A mixture of 60 forward primers for TCR Vbeta segments and 13 reverse primers for TCR Jbeta segments was used in the multiplex PCR. TCRdb took over this immuneACCESS table, retaining in-frame rearrangements with V and J assigned. Such tables are incomplete; in checked studies, under half of the missing clones stem from an unresolved V gene, and the remainder is unexplained. This sample is represented by some 110,000 clones; over 80% of them were singletons. Around 2.2% of the sample goes to the ten largest clones. Sequencing input: PBMCs. All receptors derive from a man aged 25-40 years in good health and CMV-seronegative.

The chain couples TRBV23-1 to TRBJ2-7; TRBD1 matches at 7 bases. TRBV23-1 carries the ORF label, with uncertain function. The CDR3 totals 17 residues. The V and J ends lost 3 bases and 3 bases, in that order; junction bases with no gene match: 14. CDR3 in amino acids: CASSHRESRDSRYEQYF. The CDR3 nucleotides are TGCGCCAGCAGTCATCGGGAAAGCCGGGACAGCCGCTACGAGCAGTACTTC.

The chain carries TRBV7-8 and TRBJ1-6; 8 bases are shared with TRBD1. This CDR3 contains 19 residues. Germline trimming cut 3 bases from V and 0 bases from J; bases unmatched to any gene: 10. CDR1 is SGHVS and CDR2 is FQNEAQ in the germline V gene. This CDR3 reads CASSFTDRGRSSYNSPLHF. CDR3 bases: TGTGCCAGCAGCTTTACCGACAGGGGACGGAGCTCCTATAATTCACCCCTCCACTTT.

V usage is TRBV7-2 and J usage is TRBJ1-6, with 10 bases that match TRBD1. With 1 base clipped from V and 7 bases from J, the junction kept 1 base outside the gene matches. Germline CDR1 reads SGHTA; CDR2 reads FQGNSA. The CDR3 spans 15 residues. The CDR3 region has the DNA TGTGCCAGCAGCTTAGAGGGACAGGGGAATTCACCCCTCCACTTT. Protein product: CASSLEGQGNSPLHF.

The rearrangement joins TRBV6-5 to TRBJ2-5; 9 bases match TRBD2. Germline V gene data show CDR1 as MNHEY and CDR2 as SVGAGI. This CDR3 spans 14 amino acids. Trimming at V came to 1 base and at J to 9 bases, leaving 6 bases not matched to a gene. The CDR3 bases are TGTGCCAGCAGTTACTTTACTAGCGGGTGGTCCCAGTACTTC. Residues: CASSYFTSGWSQYF.

The V call is TRBV5-5, the J call TRBJ1-2, with 8 bases matching TRBD1. Trimming removed 2 bases from V and 3 bases from J; junction bases left unmatched: 6. CDR3 length: 15 residues. Germline V gene data show CDR1 as SGHKS and CDR2 as YYEKEE (reference sequence). Written as DNA, the CDR3 is TGTGCCAGCAGCTTAGGGACAGGATGGGACTATGGCTACACCTTC. The encoded protein is CASSLGTGWDYGYTF.

This chain connects TRBV7-9 to TRBJ2-7; no definite D call. Germline V gene sequence: CDR1 SEHNR, CDR2 FQNEAQ (reference sequence). The CDR3 loop spans 17 amino acids. V lost 5 bases and J lost 3, with 23 bases in between. CDR3 DNA: TGTGCCAGCAGCCTCAACGGGTTGACCGATGCCAACTACGAGCAGTACTTC. Protein sequence: CASSLNGLTDANYEQYF.

V is TRBV10-1 and J is TRBJ2-5; 10 nucleotides line up with TRBD2. The CDR3 is 14 amino acids. Germline V lookup: CDR1 WNHNN, CDR2 SYGVQD (reference sequence). J gave up 1 base and V 6 bases, and 2 bases lay outside the gene matches. The CDR3 protein is CASRGLALQETQYF. CDR3 nucleotide sequence: TGCGCCAGCAGGGGACTAGCGCTCCAAGAGACCCAGTACTTC.

This chain links TRBV2 with TRBJ2-7, with a possible D match to TRBD2 (5 bases). From germline, CDR1 is SNHLY and CDR2 FYNNEI. V lost 10 bases to trimming and J lost 5 bases, with 33 bases between them. The CDR3 has 18 amino acids. The CDR3 spells CATFSTGSAGEGEDEQYF. DNA of the CDR3: TGTGCCACCTTCTCGACGGGGTCGGCAGGTGAAGGTGAGGACGAGCAGTACTTC.

The chain combines TRBV6-1 with TRBJ2-1, with no clear D. Germline V lookup: CDR1 MNHNS, CDR2 SASEGT. The CDR3 contains 15 residues. V lost 7 bases, J lost 0 bases, and 13 bases lay in between. CDR3 region: CASTPRRSSYNEQFF. DNA of the CDR3: TGTGCCAGCACCCCAAGACGGAGCTCCTACAATGAGCAGTTCTTC.

This chain connects TRBV9 to TRBJ2-1; TRBD2 agrees at 10 bases. Germline CDR1 is SGDLS and CDR2 is YYNGEE. J gave up 7 bases and V 0 bases, and 13 bases lay outside the gene matches. The CDR3 is made up of 18 amino acids. The CDR3 protein is CASSVGASGGPGLNEQFF. CDR3 DNA: TGTGCCAGCAGCGTAGGTGCTAGCGGGGGCCCCGGGTTGAATGAGCAGTTCTTC.